The source of this TCR beta chain is a study of T cells after yellow fever vaccination. Regarding the study as a whole: A small share of clonotypes appeared in both CD4 and CD8 compartments.

This clonotype was detected a few times. Its antigen is not known. UMIs and a universal primer site were added when TCR cDNA was made by 5'RACE template switching. TCRdb called the 5' RACE reads again in MiXCR, with one record for every CDR3 protein. Among some 220,000 distinct CDR3 sequences, roughly 3% were seen once, and the ten largest hold roughly 3.2%. This clonotype was obtained from a man between 18 and 35 years old who received the YFV17D yellow fever vaccine. The specimen comprised CD4+ T cells sorted from PBMCs, sampled 10 days after the yellow fever booster vaccination.

The CDR3 region is CASSYGLAGGRTDTQYF. Here the CDR3 DNA reads TGTGCCAGCAGCTATGGACTAGCGGGGGGGCGGACAGATACGCAGTATTTT. The chain links TRBV4-2 to TRBJ2-3; 15 bases align to TRBD2. V lost 5 bases to trimming and J lost 3 bases; unmatched junction nucleotides: 6. The CDR3 has 17 residues. CDR1 and CDR2 from the germline V gene are LGHNA and YNFKEQ.